This TCR beta chain was recorded in a study of shared clonotypes between healthy human individuals. The method was immunoSEQ multiplex PCR; TCRdb's version includes in-frame clones alone and lacks a portion of them. The data show over 2 million clones, around 96% seen once. The germline gives CDR1 MNHEY, CDR2 SMNVEV (reference sequence). The CDR3 length is 13 residues. Concerning this clone itself: A read error may produce the germline difference seen at one junction end.

Naive CD8 cells lacked CD45RO and underwent positive selection for CCR7, leaving out terminally differentiated effector memory CD45RA+ cells. The origin of this receptor is a man aged 18 to 30 in good health. The rearrangement links TRBV27 to TRBJ2-5, with D possibly being TRBD1 (6 bases). The specimen sequenced was naive CD8+ T cells sorted from blood. The CDR3 protein is CASSPTGIEAQYF. The DNA for the CDR3 is TGTGCCAGCAGTCCAACAGGGATAGAGGCCCAGTACTTC.